Listed below are T cell receptor beta chains from one sample, sequenced in a study of spatial heterogeneity in lung cancer. TCRdb re-derived calls from the 5' RACE reads in MiXCR, one entry per CDR3 protein. The table shows 65,000 to 85,000 distinct CDR3 sequences, with approximately 20% occurring only once. Sequencing used PBMCs, obtained at surgery. These receptors were taken from a male donor with early-stage non-small cell lung cancer. CDR3s include the opening cysteine and the closing phenylalanine or tryptophan. A D gene is named only where the DNA matches it firmly. The size field is filled for only some rows; it gives once, few, many or a size class.

>-|TRBV27|many|TRBJ1-5
CASSFRGPLNQPQHF
TGTGCCAGCAGTTTCAGGGGTCCACTCAATCAGCCCCAGCATTTT
>-|TRBV7-9|few|TRBJ1-5
CASSFDANNQPQHF
TGTGCCAGCAGCTTCGACGCCAACAATCAGCCCCAGCATTTT
>-|TRBV6-2/TRBV6-3|many|TRBJ2-3
CASSSGRDTDTQYF
TGTGCCAGCAGCTCGGGACGGGACACAGATACGCAGTATTTT
>-|TRBV24-1|-|TRBJ1-1
CATSDAGTTEAFF
TGTGCCACCAGTGACGCAGGGACCACTGAAGCTTTCTTT
>-|TRBV4-2|-|TRBJ2-2
CASSPRVGDTGELFF
TGTGCCAGCAGCCCCCGGGTGGGCGACACCGGGGAGCTGTTTTTT
>-|TRBV6-6|-|TRBJ2-7
CASSSGSPSSYEQYF
TGTGCCAGCAGTTCTGGCAGCCCGAGCTCCTACGAGCAGTACTTC
>TRBD1|TRBV5-1|-|TRBJ2-7
CASGLGAGTGAYEQYF
TGCGCCAGCGGGCTTGGGGCCGGGACAGGGGCGTACGAGCAGTACTTC
>-|TRBV19|-|TRBJ1-4
CASSPIRGEKLFF
TGTGCCAGTAGTCCTATCAGGGGCGAAAAACTGTTTTTT
>-|TRBV18|few|TRBJ1-6
CASSRWGQGHSPLHF
TGTGCCAGCTCACGTTGGGGTCAGGGTCATTCACCCCTCCACTTT
>-|TRBV9|-|TRBJ1-4
CASSAGQTTNEKLFF
TGTGCCAGCAGCGCCGGACAGACCACTAATGAAAAACTGTTTTTT
>TRBD1|TRBV2|few|TRBJ1-1
CASARTGLPEAFF
TGTGCCAGCGCTAGGACAGGCCTACCTGAAGCTTTCTTT
>-|TRBV5-1|-|TRBJ1-2
CASSLAEGAGYTF
TGCGCCAGCAGCTTGGCCGAAGGTGCAGGCTACACCTTC
>-|TRBV7-2|-|TRBJ2-2
CASRPGGENTGELFF
TGTGCCAGCAGGCCCGGAGGGGAAAACACCGGGGAGCTGTTTTTT
>TRBD2|TRBV28|-|TRBJ2-7
CASTVPGTSGRRGSYEQYF
TGTGCCAGCACTGTCCCCGGGACTAGCGGGAGAAGGGGGTCCTACGAGCAGTACTTC
>TRBD2|TRBV5-1|many|TRBJ2-1
CASSMGLVGEQFF
TGCGCCAGCAGCATGGGACTAGTGGGTGAGCAGTTCTTC
>TRBD2|TRBV19|-|TRBJ2-1
CASSNTAGANYNEQFF
TGTGCCAGTAGTAATACAGCGGGAGCGAACTACAATGAGCAGTTCTTC